Below, 9 T cell receptor beta chains from the same sample are listed, as sequenced in a study of T cell changes during pregnancy in multiple sclerosis. Libraries were prepared by immunoSEQ multiplex PCR; TCRdb keeps only in-frame clonotypes and omits some of them. In the table there are roughly 41,000 clones, roughly nine tenths of which are singletons. This material consisted of CD4+ T cells from peripheral blood mononuclear cells, taken in the first trimester of pregnancy. These TCRs come from a female donor with multiple sclerosis, enrolled in a pregnancy study.

The V call is TRBV28, the J call TRBJ2-3; 11 bases agree with TRBD2. CDR3 size: 13 residues. Germline lookup yields CDR1 MDHEN and CDR2 SYDVKM. The J segment lost 5 bases and the V segment lost 7 bases, leaving 2 bases of the junction unmatched. CDR3 in amino acids: CASIAGGVDTQYF. In DNA form, the CDR3 reads TGTGCCAGCATAGCGGGGGGGGTAGATACGCAGTATTTT.

The V and J genes are TRBV10-3 and TRBJ2-1, with D uncertain. The V end was cut by 2 bases, the J end by 9 bases, with 8 bases between. Germline V gives CDR1 ENHRY, CDR2 SYGVKD. This CDR3 is built from 12 residues. In nucleotides, the CDR3 is TGTGCCATCAGTGAGCCCCTGGCTGAGCAGTTCTTC. Translated, it gives CAISEPLAEQFF.

This chain links TRBV6-6 with TRBJ2-1; TRBD2 is a possible D gene (6 bases). CDR3 length equals 13 residues. Germline V CDR1 and CDR2: MNHNY, SVGAGI (reference sequence). Deletions cut 6 bases from V and 5 bases from J, with 11 bases between. The CDR3 reads CASSSGRNNEQFF. The CDR3 nucleotides read TGTGCCAGCAGCTCGGGGAGGAACAATGAGCAGTTCTTC.

CDR3 bases: TGCGCCACAAGACTAGCGCCATGCACCTACGAGCAGTACTTC. It specifies CATRLAPCTYEQYF. The J gene is TRBJ2-7, the V gene TRBV23-1; 8 bases match TRBD2. TRBV23-1 is designated an ORF whose function remains uncertain. J was trimmed by 2 bases and V by 10 bases; bases with no gene match: 10. The CDR3 is 14 amino acids.

Only a few counts were recorded for this clone. The junction differs from germline at one of its ends, possibly a read error. The rearrangement joins TRBV7-7 to TRBJ1-1; 8 bases are a match to TRBD1. This CDR3 has 15 residues. The germline gives CDR1 SSHAT, CDR2 FNYEAQ (reference sequence). Written as DNA, the CDR3 is TGTGCTAGCAGCCGTTTACAGGGGGGGAACACTGAAGCTTTCTTT. Its protein is CASSRLQGGNTEAFF.

The rearrangement links TRBV9 to TRBJ1-3; D gene ambiguous. V shed 0 bases and J shed 6 bases, with 13 bases lying between them. The CDR3 spans 15 residues. Looked up from germline, CDR1 is SGDLS and CDR2 is YYNGEE. The CDR3 coding sequence is TGTGCCAGCAGCGTAGAAGAGGGTGCCTTAAACACCATATATTTT. Its translation is CASSVEEGALNTIYF.

The chain uses TRBV11-1 and TRBJ2-1; D perhaps matches TRBD1 (6 bases). V was clipped by 1 base and J by 6 bases, with 13 bases between them. The CDR3 is 15 residues long. Per germline, CDR1 SGHAT and CDR2 FQDESV (reference sequence). CDR3 coding DNA: TGTGCCAGCAGCTTAGGGACAGCAAAGGGCAATGAGCAGTTCTTC. Translating it yields CASSLGTAKGNEQFF.

The gene calls are TRBV5-6 and TRBJ1-2; D may be TRBD1 (5 bases). Trimming took 4 bases from V and 2 from J, leaving 12 bases between them. The CDR3 sequence is 14 residues long. Germline CDR1 reads SGHDT; CDR2 reads YYEEEE. This CDR3 is CASSPPGGNYGYTF. The CDR3 DNA reads as TGTGCCAGCAGCCCCCCTGGGGGGAACTATGGCTACACCTTC.

The J gene is TRBJ2-3, the V gene TRBV18; the D gene is possibly TRBD1 (6 bases). The length of the CDR3 is 17 residues. Germline V lookup: CDR1 KGHSH, CDR2 LQKENI. V was cut by 3 bases and J by 0 bases, with 16 bases left in between. The CDR3 DNA reads TGTGCCAGCTCACCGTCAAGGGGGAGAGGGAGCACAGATACGCAGTATTTT. Protein product: CASSPSRGRGSTDTQYF.